The clone carrying this TCR beta chain has a single count. This sample stems from a study of blood T cell repertoires in COVID-19. Germline V gene sequence: CDR1 SGHRS, CDR2 YFSETQ. V trimming: 3 bases; J trimming: 1 base; junction bases outside the gene matches: 11. The CDR3 sequence is 17 residues long. Original analysis: Counts of nucleated cells, estimated from reference gene primer amplification, were obtained. TCRdb's copy holds only in-frame clones and misses some; the assay was immunoSEQ multiplex PCR. Clone size and the V and J calls come from that table; the DNA yielded D and trimming. Among about 300,000 clones listed, 75% to 90% were seen once.

The chain recombines TRBV5-1 with TRBJ1-1; 8 bases align to TRBD1. This TCR derives from a woman aged 35 to 49 who had recovered from COVID-19. The sequenced material came from peripheral blood. CDR3 amino acids: CASSSGTGNPWNTEAFF. The CDR3 DNA reads as TGCGCCAGCAGCTCGGGGACAGGCAATCCATGGAACACTGAAGCTTTCTTT.